What follows are 29 T cell receptor beta chains derived from one specimen sequenced in a study of T cells expressing NK-cell markers. TCRdb re-called the 5' RACE reads; every CDR3 protein appears as one record, without DNA. The record lists approximately 460,000 distinct CDR3 sequences, of which the ten most abundant hold approximately 6.8%. Sequenced material: blood T cells: a sorted CD56 or NKG2C T cell subset, CD4+ or CD8+ T cells, or bulk PBMC T cells (not recorded which). The receptor source for this set is a woman between 18 and 70 years old in good health.

The rearrangement joins TRBV12-3 or TRBV12-4 to TRBJ1-3. The CDR3 sequence is 13 residues long. The chain's CDR3 is CASTLVGGNTIYF.

The chain employs TRBV12-3 or TRBV12-4 and TRBJ1-3. This CDR3 is 16 amino acids long. CDR3 protein: CASSFDTHSSGNTIYF.

The V call is TRBV4-2, the J call TRBJ1-1; checking the TCRdb D call of TRBD1 is not possible without DNA. Germline V lookup: CDR1 LGHNA, CDR2 YNFKEQ. This CDR3 region has 19 residues. The CDR3 sequence is CASSQALTRVRKKNTEAFF.

V and J are TRBV7-6 and TRBJ2-1; TCRdb names TRBD2, which stays unverified in the absence of DNA. The CDR3 consists of 17 residues. CDR1 and CDR2 (germline): SGHVS, FNYEAQ. Here the CDR3 reads CASSLTSEQRAGNEQFF.

This chain links TRBV12-3 or TRBV12-4 with TRBJ1-2. CDR3 length equals 15 residues. CDR3 loop: CASSLAGRAFYGYTF.

V usage is TRBV7-3 and J usage is TRBJ2-2; TCRdb outputs TRBD1, but without DNA this stays unchecked. Per germline, CDR1 SGHTA and CDR2 FQGTGA. CDR3 length equals 17 residues. Here the CDR3 reads CASSSITGGEGTGELFF.

The chain links TRBV24-1 to TRBJ2-1. This CDR3 comprises 12 residues. Germline CDR1 and CDR2: KGHDR and SFDVKD. Here the CDR3 reads CATSAFGDEQFF.

The rearrangement joins TRBV6-5 to TRBJ2-1; TCRdb outputs TRBD2, but without DNA this stays unchecked. The CDR3 sequence is 18 residues long. The germline gives CDR1 MNHEY, CDR2 SVGAGI. Here the CDR3 reads CASSYSRAGTSGRVEQFF.

The chain recombines TRBV7-6 with TRBJ1-2. The germline V gene has CDR1 SGHVS and CDR2 FNYEAQ. There are 16 residues in the CDR3. The CDR3 is CASSLDEGVSNYGYTF.

The rearrangement uses TRBV18 and TRBJ2-1; TCRdb gives TRBD1 as the D gene, but with no DNA this cannot be confirmed. The CDR3 runs 14 residues. Germline loops: CDR1 KGHSH, CDR2 LQKENI. The CDR3 sequence is CASFPSGAYNEQFF.

The genes are TRBV10-2 and TRBJ2-6; with no DNA, the TCRdb D assignment of TRBD1 cannot be verified. Germline CDR1 and CDR2: WSHSY and SAAADI. The CDR3 is made up of 18 amino acids. The chain's CDR3 is CASSELPGRTRGANVLTF.

This chain links TRBV30 with TRBJ1-2; the D gene TCRdb calls, TRBD1, cannot be checked with no DNA. The CDR3 length is 13 residues. Germline V gene data show CDR1 as GTSNPN and CDR2 as SVGIG (reference sequence). CDR3 in amino acids: CAWSPGFDYGYTF.

The chain links TRBV3-1 to TRBJ1-6; the TRBD1 assignment by TCRdb is unverifiable without DNA. Germline V gene data show CDR1 as LGHDT and CDR2 as YNNKEL (reference sequence). CDR3 length: 15 amino acids. The CDR3 protein is CASSPPGQGYSPLHF.

V gene TRBV2 combines with J gene TRBJ1-1; lacking DNA, the TRBD1 call made by TCRdb goes unchecked. Germline lookup yields CDR1 SNHLY and CDR2 FYNNEI. The CDR3 consists of 16 residues. CDR3 sequence reads: CASSEDPTLGGTEAFF.

This chain uses TRBV10-3 with TRBJ2-1. Germline-derived CDR1 and CDR2 are ENHRY and SYGVKD. The CDR3 covers 14 residues. CDR3 amino acids: CAISEVVAFNEQFF.

The chain carries TRBV19 and TRBJ2-2; TCRdb names TRBD1, which stays unverified in the absence of DNA. The CDR3 runs to 14 residues. Germline values: CDR1 LNHDA, CDR2 SQIVND (reference sequence). This chain's CDR3 is CASLVGTGTGELFF.

This chain uses TRBV5-1 with TRBJ2-1; TCRdb outputs TRBD2, but without DNA this stays unchecked. The germline V gene encodes CDR1 SGHRS and CDR2 YFSETQ. The CDR3 has 13 residues. The CDR3 loop reads CASSIGTGNEQFF.

The chain combines TRBV7-3 with TRBJ2-2. This CDR3 has 13 residues. Germline V gene data show CDR1 as SGHTA and CDR2 as FQGTGA. CDR3: CASSSQLTGELFF.

This rearrangement joins TRBV20-1 to TRBJ2-1. The CDR3 length is 14 residues. The germline V gene encodes CDR1 DFQATT and CDR2 SNEGSKA (reference sequence). CDR3 residues: CSARDRSVTYEQFF.

The chain carries TRBV30 and TRBJ2-5; TCRdb outputs TRBD1, but without DNA this stays unchecked. CDR1 is GTSNPN, CDR2 SVGIG, per germline (reference sequence). This CDR3 spans 15 amino acids. CDR3 region: CAWSVRGSSQETQYF.

The CDR3 sequence is CASSLGGADEQFF. The chain couples TRBV7-3 to TRBJ2-1; with no DNA, the TCRdb D assignment of TRBD1 cannot be verified. Germline CDR1 is SGHTA and CDR2 is FQGTGA. This CDR3 region has 13 residues. The whole variable domain, filled in from reference TRBV7-3 and TRBJ2-1, reads GAGVSQTPSNKVTEKGKYVELRCDPISGHTALYWYRQSLGQGPEFLIYFQGTGAADDSGLPNDRFFAVRPEGSVSTLKIQRTERGDSAVYLCASSLGGADEQFFGPGTRLTVL.

J is TRBJ2-1 and V is TRBV11-2; the D call of TRBD2 rests on TCRdb alone, since no DNA is present to check it. The CDR3 sequence is 15 residues long. Germline CDR1 and CDR2: SGHAT and FQNNGV. This CDR3 is CASGMGGGDYNEQFF.

The rearrangement uses TRBV15 and TRBJ2-3; TCRdb indicates TRBD2, and absent DNA this call remains unverified. The germline V gene encodes CDR1 LNHNV and CDR2 YYDKDF (reference sequence). This CDR3 is built from 15 residues. The CDR3 loop is CATSRERGGTDTQYF.

The rearrangement joins TRBV7-9 to TRBJ1-1. The germline V gene encodes CDR1 SEHNR and CDR2 FQNEAQ (reference sequence). This CDR3 is built from 13 residues. The CDR3 region is CASSLAAGTEAFF.

V and J are TRBV29-1 and TRBJ1-1; the TRBD1 assignment by TCRdb is unverifiable without DNA. The germline gives CDR1 SQVTM, CDR2 ANQGSEA. The CDR3 loop spans 11 amino acids. CDR3 sequence: CSAWGGTEAFF.

The V and J genes are TRBV12-3 or TRBV12-4 and TRBJ2-1; no DNA is available, so the TRBD1 call from TCRdb remains unchecked. The CDR3 totals 13 residues. The CDR3: CASSWGGNNEQFF.

V usage is TRBV5-6 and J usage is TRBJ2-1; the TCRdb D gene call, TRBD2, has no DNA to confirm it. The CDR3 runs 15 residues. Germline V gives CDR1 SGHDT, CDR2 YYEEEE. The CDR3: CASSGTSGPYNEQFF.

This chain joins TRBV12-3 or TRBV12-4 and TRBJ2-3; without DNA, the TCRdb call of TRBD1 cannot be checked. CDR3 length equals 13 residues. This CDR3 is CASSLPGRDTQYF.

This chain joins TRBV28 and TRBJ1-5; the D call of TRBD1 rests on TCRdb alone, since no DNA is present to check it. This CDR3 region has 15 residues. CDR1 and CDR2 (germline): MDHEN, SYDVKM. The CDR3 loop reads CASSRGGGSNQPQHF.